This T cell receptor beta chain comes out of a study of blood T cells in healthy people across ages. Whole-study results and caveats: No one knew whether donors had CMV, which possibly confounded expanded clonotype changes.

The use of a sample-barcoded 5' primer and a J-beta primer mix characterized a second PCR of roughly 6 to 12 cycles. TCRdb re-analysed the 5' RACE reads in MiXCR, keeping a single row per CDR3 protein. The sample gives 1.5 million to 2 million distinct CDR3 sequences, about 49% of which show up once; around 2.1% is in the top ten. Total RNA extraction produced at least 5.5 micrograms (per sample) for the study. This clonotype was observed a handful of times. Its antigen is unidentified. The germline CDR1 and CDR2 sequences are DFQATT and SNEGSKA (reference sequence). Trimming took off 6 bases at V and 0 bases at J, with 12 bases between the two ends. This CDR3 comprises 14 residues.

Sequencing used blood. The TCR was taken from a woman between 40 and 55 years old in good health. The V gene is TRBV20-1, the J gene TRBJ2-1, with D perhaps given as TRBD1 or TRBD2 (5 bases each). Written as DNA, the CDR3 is TGCAGTGCCCCGTGGGGGAGCTCCTACAATGAGCAGTTCTTC. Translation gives CSAPWGSSYNEQFF.